Each of the 11 T cell receptor beta chains below was sequenced from the same sample in a study of blood T cell repertoires in COVID-19. Sequencing used immunoSEQ multiplex PCR; TCRdb keeps in-frame clones, though not all of them. The sample lists roughly 220,000 clones; approximately 80% were seen once. Material: peripheral blood. These receptor sequences come from an elderly woman with COVID-19, enrolled during active disease.

This clone was seen only a few times. The chain's CDR3 is CASSSEWGGMNTEAFF. The DNA for the CDR3 is TGTGCCAGCAGCTCGGAGTGGGGCGGGATGAACACTGAAGCTTTCTTT. The J gene is TRBJ1-1, the V gene TRBV7-9, with D possibly matching TRBD1 (5 bases). The germline V gene has CDR1 SEHNR and CDR2 FQNEAQ (reference sequence). The germline V and J ends were trimmed by 4 bases and 0 bases, with 15 bases remaining between them. The CDR3 runs to 16 residues.

This clone was detected a few times. The chain is built from TRBV29-1 and TRBJ1-4; 8 nucleotides line up with TRBD1. The CDR3 is 12 amino acids. Germline V gene sequence: CDR1 SQVTM, CDR2 ANQGSEA. The ends lost 4 bases at V and 7 bases at J; junction bases unmatched: 2. The CDR3 reads CSVGTGGEKLFF. The DNA of the CDR3 is TGCAGCGTTGGAACAGGGGGTGAAAAACTGTTTTTT.

The rearrangement joins TRBV5-4 to TRBJ1-5; TRBD1 agrees at 7 bases. V trimming: 2 bases; J trimming: 4 bases; junction bases outside the gene matches: 12. Germline loops: CDR1 SGHNT, CDR2 YYREEE (reference sequence). There are 17 residues in the CDR3. This chain's CDR3 is CASSLTGTAVINQPQHF. The CDR3 DNA follows: TGTGCCAGCAGCTTAACCGGGACAGCGGTAATTAATCAGCCCCAGCATTTT. Full variable domain (missing parts from reference TRBV5-4 and TRBJ1-5): ETGVTQSPTHLIKTRGQQVTLRCSSQSGHNTVSWYQQALGQGPQFIFQYYREEENGRGNFPPRFSGLQFPNYSSELNVNALELDDSALYLCASSLTGTAVINQPQHFGDGTRLSIL.

DNA of the CDR3: TGTGCCAGCAGCCTTCAGGCGTCCACAGATACGCAGTATTTT. Translated, it gives CASSLQASTDTQYF. The chain combines TRBV9 with TRBJ2-3; D not resolved. V gave up 4 bases and J gave up 2 bases, with 11 bases separating them. Germline V gene sequence: CDR1 SGDLS, CDR2 YYNGEE. The CDR3 spans 14 residues.

CDR3 protein: CASSFPGLFSPRGAYNEQFF. The DNA of the CDR3 is TGTGCCAGCAGTTTTCCCGGACTCTTTAGCCCGCGGGGGGCCTACAATGAGCAGTTCTTC. V and J are TRBV28 and TRBJ2-1, with 8 bases identical to TRBD2. This CDR3 is built from 20 residues. In germline, CDR1 is MDHEN, CDR2 SYDVKM. The J segment lost 2 bases and the V segment lost 3 bases, leaving 18 bases of the junction unmatched.

As regards this clone: The junction departs from the called germline gene at one end, perhaps through a read error. The genes are TRBV29-1 and TRBJ2-5; no clear D. CDR1 is SQVTM, CDR2 ANQGSEA, per germline. The CDR3 spans 12 residues. CDR3 amino acids: CSVEVGQETQYF. The CDR3 nucleotides read TGCAGCGTGGAAGTCGGTCAAGAGACCCAGTACTTC. Together with reference TRBV29-1 and TRBJ2-5, the CDR3 gives the full variable domain: SAVISQKPSRDICQRGTSLTIQCQVDSQVTMMFWYRQQPGQSLTLIATANQGSEATYESGFVIDKFPISRPNLTFSTLTVSNMSPEDSSIYLCSVEVGQETQYFGPGTRLLVL.

V and J are TRBV18 and TRBJ1-1; TRBD1 is a possible D gene (6 bases). The CDR3 covers 14 residues. Trimming stripped 6 bases from V and 4 bases from J, with 15 bases between. Germline V gives CDR1 KGHSH, CDR2 LQKENI. CDR3 DNA: TGTGCCAGCTCTATGAGTGACAGGCTCACTGAAGCTTTCTTT. Encoded protein: CASSMSDRLTEAFF.

J is TRBJ2-7 and V is TRBV28; tentatively, D is TRBD1 (7 bases). From germline, CDR1 is MDHEN and CDR2 SYDVKM. V was cut by 1 base and J by 2 bases, with 15 bases left in between. The CDR3 consists of 16 residues. The CDR3 nucleotides are TGTGCCAGCAGTTTATTTGGGGGGACAGCCACCTACGAGCAGTACTTC. Translation gives CASSLFGGTATYEQYF.

The chain recombines TRBV6-5 with TRBJ1-5; no reliable D call. Germline-derived CDR1 and CDR2 are MNHEY and SVGAGI. Trimming left V 3 bases short and J 3 bases short, with 9 bases between. CDR3 length: 14 amino acids. The CDR3 reads CASSYGQNNQPQHF. The CDR3 bases are TGTGCCAGCAGTTATGGGCAGAACAATCAGCCCCAGCATTTT.

Only one count was recorded for this clone. This chain joins TRBV5-1 and TRBJ2-5, with TRBD1 identical over 11 bases. The germline CDR1 and CDR2 sequences are SGHRS and YFSETQ. Unmatched junction bases numbered 6, after V lost 0 bases and J lost 5 bases. CDR3 length: 16 residues. The DNA of the CDR3 is TGCGCCAGCAGCTTGGGGGACAGGGGGAGGGATGAGACCCAGTACTTC. Translated: CASSLGDRGRDETQYF.

V is TRBV27 and J is TRBJ1-1; D is undetermined. Trimming stripped 0 bases from V and 2 bases from J, with 16 bases between. Per germline, CDR1 MNHEY and CDR2 SMNVEV (reference sequence). This CDR3 contains 17 residues. CDR3 in DNA: TGTGCCAGCAGTTTATCTTGGATGAGTGCGGGAAACACTGAAGCTTTCTTT. This encodes CASSLSWMSAGNTEAFF.